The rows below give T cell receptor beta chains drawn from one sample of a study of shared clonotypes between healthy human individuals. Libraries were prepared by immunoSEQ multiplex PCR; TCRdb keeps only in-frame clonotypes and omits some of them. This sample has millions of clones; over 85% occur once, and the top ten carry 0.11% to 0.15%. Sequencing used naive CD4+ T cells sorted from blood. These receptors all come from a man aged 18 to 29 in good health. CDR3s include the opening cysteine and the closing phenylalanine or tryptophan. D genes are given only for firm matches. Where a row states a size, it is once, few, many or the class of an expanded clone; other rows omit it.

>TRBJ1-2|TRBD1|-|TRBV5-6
TGTGCCAGCAGCTTACCGGGACAGGGCGAGGGTGGCTACACCTTC
CASSLPGQGEGGYTF
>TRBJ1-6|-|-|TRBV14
TGTGCCAGCAGCCCTAGCTCCTATAATTCACCCCTCCACTTT
CASSPSSYNSPLHF
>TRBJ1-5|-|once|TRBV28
TGTGCCAGCACCCCCCGCCAGGGATCGGGGCCAACTTATAGCAATCAGCCCCAGCATTTT
CASTPRQGSGPTYSNQPQHF
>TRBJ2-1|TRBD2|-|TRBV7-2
TGTGCCAGCAGCATACTAGCGGGAGCCAGCTCCTACAATGAGCAGTTCTTC
CASSILAGASSYNEQFF
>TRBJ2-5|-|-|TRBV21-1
TGTGCCAGCAGCCCGAGTTTCATCCAAGAGACCCAGTACTTC
CASSPSFIQETQYF
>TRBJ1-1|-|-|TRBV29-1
TGCAGCACTTCAGGGTCGGCTGAAGCTTTCTTT
CSTSGSAEAFF
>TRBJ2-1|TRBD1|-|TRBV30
TGTGCCTGGGCCGAGCAGGGGGCCGGTGAGCAGTTCTTC
CAWAEQGAGEQFF
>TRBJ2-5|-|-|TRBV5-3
TGTGCCAGAAGCTTGGAACAAGGGGCGGGAAAAGAGACCCAGTACTTC
CARSLEQGAGKETQYF
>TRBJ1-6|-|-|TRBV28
TGTGGGTCTTTCAGGGCGAATTCACCCCTCCACTTT
CGSFRANSPLHF
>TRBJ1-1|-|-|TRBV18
TGTGCCAGCTCACCACGTATTGTCTTCGAAGCTTTCTTT
CASSPRIVFEAFF
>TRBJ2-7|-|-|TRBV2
TGTGCCAGCAGTGTCAATTTCGAGCAGTACTTC
CASSVNFEQYF
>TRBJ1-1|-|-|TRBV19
TGTGCCAGTAGTCCCGAGACTGAGAACACTGAAGCTTTCTTT
CASSPETENTEAFF
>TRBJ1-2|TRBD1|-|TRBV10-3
TGTGCCATAGACTCAGGGGGCGGCTATGGCTACACCTTC
CAIDSGGGYGYTF
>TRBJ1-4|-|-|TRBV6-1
TGTGCCAGCAGCCGAAGGGGGTACGGTAATGAAAAACTGTTTTTT
CASSRRGYGNEKLFF
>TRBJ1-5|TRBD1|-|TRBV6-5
TGTGCCAGCAGTTACGCCGGGACAGGGGGCACGCCCCAGCATTTT
CASSYAGTGGTPQHF
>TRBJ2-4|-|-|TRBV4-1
TGCGCCAGCAGCCCCCTGGGACTAGCCAAAAACATTCAGTACTTC
CASSPLGLAKNIQYF
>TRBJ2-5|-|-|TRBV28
TGTGCCAGCAGTTTAGGTTTGGGCGGGGCGGAGACCCAGTACTTC
CASSLGLGGAETQYF
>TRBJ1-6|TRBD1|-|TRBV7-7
TGTGCTAGCAGCACGAACCCGGGACAGGCATTGTTCGGCCTCCACTTT
CASSTNPGQALFGLHF
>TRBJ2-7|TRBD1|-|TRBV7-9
TGTGCCAGCAGCCGCAGACAGGGAACAAGCTACGAGCAGTACTTC
CASSRRQGTSYEQYF
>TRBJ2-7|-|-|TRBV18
TGTGCCAGCTCACGGACTGGGGCGCCCACAAACTACGAGCAGTACTTC
CASSRTGAPTNYEQYF
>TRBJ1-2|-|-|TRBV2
TGTGCCAGCAGTGAGACACAGGGAAAGGGTGGCTACACCTTC
CASSETQGKGGYTF
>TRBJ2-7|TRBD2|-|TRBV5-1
TGCGCCAGTTCTTTAGCGGGAGGTTCCTACGAGCAGTACTTC
CASSLAGGSYEQYF
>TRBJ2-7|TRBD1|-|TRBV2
TGTGCCAGCAGTTGGGGACAGGGGAACGAGCAGTACTTC
CASSWGQGNEQYF
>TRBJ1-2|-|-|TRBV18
TGTGCCAGCTCAAAAGGACAGTCGGACTATGGCTACACCTTC
CASSKGQSDYGYTF
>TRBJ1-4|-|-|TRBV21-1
TGTGCCAGCAGCGTCTGGGGGGCGACAGGGGGTGAAAAACTGTTTTTT
CASSVWGATGGEKLFF
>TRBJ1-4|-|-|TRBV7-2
TGTGCCAGCAGCTTAGGCGGGAATGAAAAACTGTTTTTT
CASSLGGNEKLFF
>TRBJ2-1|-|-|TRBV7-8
TGTGCCAGCAGCTCCCCGGCCGGGGAGGAGCAGTTCTTC
CASSSPAGEEQFF
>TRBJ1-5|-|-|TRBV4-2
TGTGCCAGCAGCCAAAACAACCCCGGCAGCTACAATCAGCCCCAGCATTTT
CASSQNNPGSYNQPQHF
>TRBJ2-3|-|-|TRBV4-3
TGCGCCAGCAGCCAATCTTTAGCGGATACGCAGTATTTT
CASSQSLADTQYF
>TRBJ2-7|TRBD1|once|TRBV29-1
TGCAGCGTTGGAACAGGGGTGTTTGGGGAGCAGTACTTC
CSVGTGVFGEQYF
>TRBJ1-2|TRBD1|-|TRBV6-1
TGTGCCAGCAGACTAGGGACAGGGCCGAACTATGGCTACACCTTC
CASRLGTGPNYGYTF
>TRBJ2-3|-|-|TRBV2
TGTGCCAGCAGGGGGCTAACGGATACGCAGTATTTT
CASRGLTDTQYF
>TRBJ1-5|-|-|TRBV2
TGTGCCAGCAGTGAAAGGGACCGAAATCAGCCCCAGCATTTT
CASSERDRNQPQHF
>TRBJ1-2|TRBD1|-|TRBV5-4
TGTGCCAGCAGCTTGGGACAGGGGGGCAAGATTGGCTACACCTTC
CASSLGQGGKIGYTF
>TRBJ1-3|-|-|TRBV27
TGTGCCAGCAAATCAGGGGCCGGAAACACCATATATTTT
CASKSGAGNTIYF
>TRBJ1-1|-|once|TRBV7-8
TGTGCCAGCTCCTTGGGCGGGGCAGAGGAAGCTTTCTTT
CASSLGGAEEAFF
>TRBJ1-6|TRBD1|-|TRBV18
TGTGCCAGCTCAACCGACAGGGGGCCTAATTCACCCCTCCACTTT
CASSTDRGPNSPLHF
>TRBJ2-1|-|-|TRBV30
TGTGCCTGGAGTTCCAGGAATGAGCAGTTCTTC
CAWSSRNEQFF
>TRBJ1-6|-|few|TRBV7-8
TGTGCCAGCAGCTTTATGGCCCCCACGGACAGTGGAACACCCCTCCACTTT
CASSFMAPTDSGTPLHF
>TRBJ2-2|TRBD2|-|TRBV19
TGTGCCAGTAGTATCGGGGTAGCGGGAGCTTCGTACACCGGGGAGCTGTTTTTT
CASSIGVAGASYTGELFF
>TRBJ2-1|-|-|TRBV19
TGTGCCAGTAGTGCCAGGGTAGGGCAGTTCTTC
CASSARVGQFF
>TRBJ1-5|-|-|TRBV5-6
TGTGCCAGCAGCTTTCTGGGGGCAGGCAATCAGCCCCAGCATTTT
CASSFLGAGNQPQHF
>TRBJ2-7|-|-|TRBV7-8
TGTGCCAGCACGGAGGGATCCCTCTCCTACGAGCAGTACTTC
CASTEGSLSYEQYF
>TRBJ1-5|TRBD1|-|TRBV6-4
TGTGCCAGCAGTGGGCACAGGGGGCCTCGTCAGCCCCAGCATTTT
CASSGHRGPRQPQHF
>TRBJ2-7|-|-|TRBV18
TGTGCCAGCTCACCACAAAACAGGGAAAAGGGTGAGCAGTACTTC
CASSPQNREKGEQYF
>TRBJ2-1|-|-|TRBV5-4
TGTGCCAGCAGGGGGCGGGTGGCCTGGAGGAGCCTGTACAATGAGCAGTTCTTC
CASRGRVAWRSLYNEQFF
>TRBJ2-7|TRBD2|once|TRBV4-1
TGCGCCAGCAGCCAGATAGCGGGACCCGGATACGAGCAGTACTTC
CASSQIAGPGYEQYF
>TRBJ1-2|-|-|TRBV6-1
TGTGCCAGCAGTGAAGAGGGCTACACCTTC
CASSEEGYTF
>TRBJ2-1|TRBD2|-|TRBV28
TGTGCCAGCAGCCCGACTAGCGGCTCCTACAATGAGCAGTTCTTC
CASSPTSGSYNEQFF
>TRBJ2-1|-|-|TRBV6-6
TGTGCCAGCAGTTACTCCGCCGGGGGCAATGAGCAGTTCTTC
CASSYSAGGNEQFF
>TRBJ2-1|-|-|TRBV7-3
TGTGCCAGCAGCTCGTCTGTATACAATGAGCAGTTCTTC
CASSSSVYNEQFF
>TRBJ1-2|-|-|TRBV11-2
TGTGCCAGCAGCCCCGCCTGGATTAACTATGGCTACACCTTC
CASSPAWINYGYTF
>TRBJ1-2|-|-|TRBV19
TGTGCCAGTTCGGCCATTAACTATGGCTACACCTTC
CASSAINYGYTF
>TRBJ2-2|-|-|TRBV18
TGTGCCAGCTCAACCGGGGGTAACACCGGGGAGCTGTTTTTT
CASSTGGNTGELFF
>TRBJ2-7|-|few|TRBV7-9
TGTGCCAGCAGCTTAGCAGGCAACTCCTACGAGCAGTACTTC
CASSLAGNSYEQYF
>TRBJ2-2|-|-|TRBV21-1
TGTGCCAGCAGACTCCCCCCATTCGATTTAGCGGGACTGAACACCGGGGAGCTGTTTTTT
CASRLPPFDLAGLNTGELFF
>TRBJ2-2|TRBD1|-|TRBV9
TGTGCCAGCAGCGCGACAGGGTACGGCGCCGGGGAGCTGTTTTTT
CASSATGYGAGELFF
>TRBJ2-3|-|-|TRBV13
TGTGCCAGCAGCTTCCCCCAGGTCCCAGATACGCAGTATTTT
CASSFPQVPDTQYF
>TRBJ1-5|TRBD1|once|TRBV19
TGTGCCAGTAGACTGGGACAGGGCACGGGTCTTAGCAATCAGCCCCAGCATTTT
CASRLGQGTGLSNQPQHF